Presented here are 8 T cell receptor beta chains from one specimen sequenced in a study of blood T cell repertoires in COVID-19. Using immunoSEQ multiplex PCR, the repertoire was profiled, and TCRdb retains in-frame clones only, with some absent. This sample carries roughly 150,000 clones, 87% of them seen once, and the ten largest clones take about 5%. Sequencing was performed on peripheral blood. Every receptor here comes from a human donor in a cohort sampled during active COVID-19.

The chain uses TRBV7-9 and TRBJ2-1, with TRBD2 identical over 13 bases. Germline V CDR1 and CDR2: SEHNR, FQNEAQ (reference sequence). Trimming removed 7 bases from V and 6 bases from J; junction bases left unmatched: 9. The CDR3 is made up of 16 amino acids. CDR3: CASTLGLAGVVNEQFF. The CDR3 bases are TGTGCCAGCACCCTAGGACTAGCGGGAGTGGTCAATGAGCAGTTCTTC.

The genes are TRBV2 and TRBJ1-1, with D hard to call. The ends were cut back, 7 bases at V and 2 bases at J, with 14 bases in the middle. This CDR3 has 14 residues. Germline loops: CDR1 SNHLY, CDR2 FYNNEI. In nucleotides, the CDR3 is TGTGCCAGCAAACCGGCGGTCGCCAACACTGAAGCTTTCTTT. Its translation is CASKPAVANTEAFF.

V gene TRBV24-1 combines with J gene TRBJ1-1; a possible D gene is TRBD1 (6 bases). This CDR3 has 12 amino acids. In germline, CDR1 is KGHDR, CDR2 SFDVKD. The germline V and J ends were trimmed by 1 base and 11 bases, with 10 bases remaining between them. This CDR3 reads CATSDFRGAAFF. In nucleotides, the CDR3 is TGTGCCACCAGTGATTTTCGGGGGGCGGCTTTCTTT.

The chain has TRBV7-2 and TRBJ2-7, with a possible D match to TRBD2 (7 bases). Looked up from germline, CDR1 is SGHTA and CDR2 is FQGNSA. This CDR3 comprises 15 residues. Trimming removed 5 bases at V and 2 bases at J, with 16 bases between. The CDR3 spells CASSPQGGGTYEQYF. The CDR3 bases are TGTGCCAGCAGCCCCCAAGGCGGGGGCACCTACGAGCAGTACTTC.

The chain couples TRBV23-1 to TRBJ2-7; D unresolved. TRBV23-1 is an ORF, with its function uncertain. The CDR3 contains 16 residues. Trimming stripped 0 bases from V and 4 bases from J, with 16 bases between. This CDR3 is CASSQSMEHRPYEQYF. CDR3 nucleotide sequence: TGCGCCAGCAGTCAATCGATGGAGCACCGCCCATACGAGCAGTACTTC.

The chain joins TRBV18 to TRBJ2-1; 15 nucleotides line up with TRBD2. Germline V gene sequence: CDR1 KGHSH, CDR2 LQKENI. The CDR3 spans 18 residues. V lost 1 base to trimming and J lost 6 bases; unmatched junction nucleotides: 7. CDR3 sequence (DNA): TGTGCCAGCTCACCACTGACGGGACTAGCGGGGGGCACCAATGAGCAGTTCTTC. This translates into CASSPLTGLAGGTNEQFF.

The chain links TRBV5-1 to TRBJ1-4, with 8 bases matching TRBD1. This CDR3 spans 14 amino acids. The V and J ends lost 4 bases and 8 bases, in that order; junction bases with no gene match: 7. Per germline, CDR1 SGHRS and CDR2 YFSETQ. This chain's CDR3 is CASSTGQGGEKLFF. For the CDR3, the DNA is TGCGCCAGCAGCACCGGACAGGGTGGAGAAAAACTGTTTTTT.

This clone appeared once. The chain recombines TRBV12-5 with TRBJ1-1, with a possible D match to TRBD1 (5 bases). The V gene's germline CDR1 is LGHNT and CDR2 FRNRAP. V was shortened by 1 base and J by 5 bases, with 14 bases between the two germline ends. The CDR3 totals 15 residues. The CDR3 bases are TGTGCTAGTGGTTTGGGAACTTCAGGGAGGACTGAAGCTTTCTTT. Its translation: CASGLGTSGRTEAFF.